These T cell receptor beta chains were read from a single sample in a study of blood T cell repertoires in COVID-19. Method: immunoSEQ multiplex PCR; TCRdb's copy keeps in-frame clones and lacks some. The sample has some 260,000 clones; around 90% are singletons. The material sequenced was peripheral blood. Receptors were obtained from a human donor in a cohort sampled during active COVID-19. CDR3s include the opening cysteine and the closing phenylalanine or tryptophan. D genes are given only for firm matches. Expanded clones get a size class; other rows say once, few or many, or leave the size out.

CDR3aa	CDR3nt	j_gene	abundance	v_gene	len	d_gene
CASSLSSRGGYGYTF	TGTGCCAGCAGTTTATCATCCAGGGGAGGGTATGGCTACACCTTC	TRBJ1-2	.	TRBV27	15	.
CASSFLPGQGSNQPQHF	TGCGCCAGCAGCTTCCTCCCGGGACAGGGAAGCAATCAGCCCCAGCATTTT	TRBJ1-5	.	TRBV5-1	17	TRBD1
CASSQDFRTDYYEQYF	TGCGCCAGCAGCCAAGATTTCCGGACAGACTACTACGAGCAGTACTTC	TRBJ2-7	.	TRBV4-3	16	.
CASSLAGGGETQYF	TGTGCCAGCAGTCTAGCGGGGGGAGGAGAGACCCAGTACTTC	TRBJ2-5	.	TRBV6-5	14	TRBD2
CASSVASGRDEQFF	TGTGCCAGCAGTGTGGCTAGCGGGCGTGATGAGCAGTTCTTC	TRBJ2-1	.	TRBV28	14	TRBD2
CASSPIYVPYEQYF	TGTGCCAGCAGTCCTATCTACGTCCCCTACGAGCAGTACTTC	TRBJ2-7	.	TRBV28	14	.
CASSYYGSTTGELFF	TGTGCCAGCAGTTACTATGGGAGCACCACCGGGGAGCTGTTTTTT	TRBJ2-2	few	TRBV6-2/TRBV6-3	15	.
CATTSGGTDTQYF	TGTGCCACCACTAGCGGGGGCACAGATACGCAGTATTTT	TRBJ2-3	many	TRBV6-6	13	TRBD2
CASSLRGSPEAFF	TGTGCCAGCAGTTTGCGGGGGTCTCCTGAAGCTTTCTTT	TRBJ1-1	.	TRBV27	13	.
CASSDFPSYNSPLHF	TGTGCCAGCAGTGACTTCCCCTCCTATAATTCACCCCTCCACTTT	TRBJ1-6	.	TRBV3-1/TRBV3-2	15	.
CASSLIRGHTYEQYF	TGTGCCAGCAGCTTGATCCGTGGACATACCTACGAGCAGTACTTC	TRBJ2-7	.	TRBV11-2	15	.
CASSSDRGYGYTF	TGTGCCAGCAGTTCGGACAGGGGTTATGGCTACACCTTC	TRBJ1-2	.	TRBV12-3/TRBV12-4	13	TRBD1
CAIGKADSYEQYF	TGTGCCATCGGAAAGGCGGACAGCTACGAGCAGTACTTC	TRBJ2-7	.	TRBV10-3	13	.
CASIRTGGQFSGNTEAFF	TGCGCCAGCATTAGGACAGGGGGGCAGTTTTCGGGGAACACTGAAGCTTTCTTT	TRBJ1-1	.	TRBV10-2	18	TRBD1
CAWSYGGPNEQFF	TGTGCCTGGAGTTACGGGGGGCCCAATGAGCAGTTCTTC	TRBJ2-1	.	TRBV30	13	.
CASSRSWAGGLQETQYF	TGTGCTAGCAGCCGCTCTTGGGCGGGAGGGCTACAAGAGACCCAGTACTTC	TRBJ2-5	.	TRBV7-7	17	TRBD2
CASSGTGTGRKETQYF	TGTGCCAGCAGTGGCACCGGGACAGGGCGGAAAGAGACCCAGTACTTC	TRBJ2-5	.	TRBV6-2/TRBV6-3	16	TRBD1
CASSGGTSGNTGELFF	TGTGCCAGCAGCGGCGGGACTAGCGGGAACACCGGGGAGCTGTTTTTT	TRBJ2-2	.	TRBV9	16	TRBD2